Presented here are 12 T cell receptor beta chains from one specimen sequenced in a study of blood T cell repertoires in COVID-19. This table comes from immunoSEQ multiplex PCR, and its TCRdb copy is limited to in-frame clones, with some not included. The sample includes more than 100,000 clones, around nine tenths of them seen just once. The source material was peripheral blood. Receptors originate from a woman aged 50 to 60 with active or convalescent COVID-19.

V and J are TRBV14 and TRBJ1-3; no firm D call. With 4 bases removed from V and 4 bases from J, the gap between germline ends came to 5 bases. The length of the CDR3 is 12 residues. Germline CDR1 reads SGHDN; CDR2 reads FVKESK. CDR3 region: CASSPPGNTIYF. DNA of the CDR3: TGTGCCAGCAGCCCCCCAGGAAACACCATATATTTT.

The chain combines TRBV9 with TRBJ2-6, with TRBD2 as a possible D gene (5 bases). Per the germline V gene, CDR1 is SGDLS and CDR2 is YYNGEE. The CDR3 runs to 13 residues. Between the trimmed V and J ends, which lost 3 bases and 5 bases, there was a span of 6 bases. The CDR3 loop is CASSAGWANVLTF. The CDR3 region has the DNA TGTGCCAGCAGCGCGGGGTGGGCCAACGTCCTGACTTTC.

The CDR3 DNA is TGTGCCAGCAGGGAGGGACAGGGGATAAGGGAGCTGTTTTTT. Translation: CASREGQGIRELFF. V gene TRBV2 combines with J gene TRBJ2-2; 10 nucleotides match TRBD1. The CDR3 is 14 residues long. The V segment lost 6 bases and the J segment 9 bases; nucleotides outside the gene matches: 7. The V gene's germline CDR1 is SNHLY and CDR2 FYNNEI.

This sequence joins TRBV2 and TRBJ1-2; 7 nucleotides match TRBD1. This CDR3 is built from 12 residues. Germline V gives CDR1 SNHLY, CDR2 FYNNEI. V trimming: 7 bases; J trimming: 7 bases; junction bases outside the gene matches: 6. CDR3 DNA sequence: TGTGCCAGCATGACAGGGTATTCTGGCTACACCTTC. As protein: CASMTGYSGYTF.

As DNA, the CDR3 is TGTGCCAGCAGTCACCCCCAGCGAGCGGGGGGGATTTACGAGCAGTACTTC. This codes for CASSHPQRAGGIYEQYF. The gene calls are TRBV27 and TRBJ2-7; TRBD2 aligns across 10 bases. The germline gives CDR1 MNHEY, CDR2 SMNVEV (reference sequence). Trimming at V came to 5 bases and at J to 4 bases, leaving 14 bases not matched to a gene. The CDR3 is made up of 17 amino acids.

This sequence joins TRBV14 and TRBJ2-7; D possibly corresponds to TRBD1 (6 bases). The CDR3 contains 14 residues. V shed 1 base and J shed 2 bases, with 9 bases lying between them. Germline V gene sequence: CDR1 SGHDN, CDR2 FVKESK. This chain's CDR3 is CASSQGQVTYEQYF. CDR3 sequence (DNA): TGTGCCAGCAGCCAAGGACAGGTAACCTACGAGCAGTACTTC.

The chain combines TRBV19 with TRBJ2-1, with TRBD2 identical over 7 bases. The J segment lost 1 base and the V segment lost 9 bases, leaving 9 bases of the junction unmatched. This CDR3 is 15 amino acids long. Germline CDR1 is LNHDA and CDR2 is SQIVND (reference sequence). This chain's CDR3 is CASSAGGGSYNEQFF. In DNA, the CDR3 is TGTGCCAGCTCCGCTGGGGGAGGGTCCTACAATGAGCAGTTCTTC.

The gene calls are TRBV2 and TRBJ1-5; the D gene is possibly TRBD1 (6 bases). Germline V gives CDR1 SNHLY, CDR2 FYNNEI. The CDR3 sequence is 13 residues long. V lost 6 bases, J lost 7 bases, and 13 bases lay in between. CDR3 amino acids: CASRKTGLQPQHF. CDR3 DNA sequence: TGTGCCAGCAGGAAAACAGGGTTGCAGCCCCAGCATTTT.

The chain links TRBV9 to TRBJ1-4, with unresolved D. The germline V gene encodes CDR1 SGDLS and CDR2 YYNGEE. V was shortened by 0 bases and J by 6 bases, with 9 bases between the two germline ends. The CDR3 is 14 amino acids. The chain's CDR3 is CASSVGAGDEKLFF. The CDR3 coding sequence is TGTGCCAGCAGCGTAGGTGCCGGAGATGAAAAACTGTTTTTT.

The chain combines TRBV27 with TRBJ1-5; D not certain. The V end lost 6 bases, the J end lost 7 bases, and 10 bases lay between the germline ends. Germline-derived CDR1 and CDR2 are MNHEY and SMNVEV (reference sequence). The CDR3 runs 12 residues. DNA of the CDR3: TGTGCCAGCAGGGTTCCCGGGCAGCCCCAGCATTTT. Its translation is CASRVPGQPQHF.

The V call is TRBV3-1 (or the pseudogene TRBV3-2), the J call TRBJ1-1, with D maybe TRBD1 (5 bases). The CDR3 runs 11 residues. CDR1 LGHDT and CDR2 YNNKEL come from the germline V gene (reference sequence). The ends were cut back, 5 bases at V and 11 bases at J, with 12 bases in the middle. CDR3 DNA sequence: TGTGCCAGCAGCAGGGAGGGACCTGCTTTCTTT. Translation: CASSREGPAFF.

V usage is TRBV2 and J usage is TRBJ2-5; a weak D match, TRBD2 (7 bases). Trimming took 7 bases from V and 2 from J, leaving 11 bases between them. The CDR3 is 13 residues long. Germline CDR1 SNHLY, CDR2 FYNNEI. This CDR3 reads CASTKGGQETQYF. The CDR3 DNA sequence: TGTGCCAGCACCAAGGGGGGGCAAGAGACCCAGTACTTC.